This entry features one T cell receptor beta chain sequence. What it binds is not known. The data stem from a study of cytomegalovirus exposure and HLA in healthy donors. Notes on the study in general: Immune exposure data for these donors was limited to CMV serostatus.

The PCR contained 60 Vbeta and 13 Jbeta primers. The table came from immunoSEQ multiplex PCR; TCRdb's copy has only in-frame clones and leaves some out. The sample includes over 150,000 clones, approximately 79% of them seen just once. Trimming took 2 bases from V and 4 from J, leaving 13 bases between them. This CDR3 is 14 amino acids long. Germline CDR1 is SGHNT and CDR2 is YYREEE (reference sequence). The clonotype originates from a man aged 40-50 years in good health and CMV-seronegative. The sample taken for sequencing was PBMCs. The chain couples TRBV5-4 to TRBJ2-7; possible D gene TRBD2, 6 bases. The chain's CDR3 is CASSFGASEYEQYF. The DNA for the CDR3 is TGTGCCAGCAGCTTCGGGGCTAGCGAGTACGAGCAGTACTTC.